The next 10 T cell receptor beta chains were all read from a single sample in a study of blood T cell repertoires in COVID-19. Measured with immunoSEQ multiplex PCR; TCRdb has only the in-frame clones, and not every one. Altogether roughly 140,000 clones are present, 70% to 90% being singletons, with the ten largest covering 6.2%. Sequencing was done on a sample of PBMCs or T cells enriched from blood (not recorded which). These receptors were collected from a woman in her 40s who had recovered from COVID-19.

The chain joins TRBV18 to TRBJ2-3; 15 nucleotides agree with TRBD2. Trimming at V came to 5 bases and at J to 10 bases, leaving 4 bases not matched to a gene. The CDR3 extends over 14 amino acids. CDR1 KGHSH and CDR2 LQKENI come from the germline V gene. In nucleotides, the CDR3 is TGTGCCAGCTCATCGGGACTAGCGGGAGGTGCGCAGTATTTT. It codes for CASSSGLAGGAQYF.

This clone has just one count. The chain employs TRBV6-1 and TRBJ2-7, with no clear D. V shed 0 bases and J shed 0 bases, with 12 bases lying between them. There are 16 residues in the CDR3. Germline CDR1 reads MNHNS; CDR2 reads SASEGT. As DNA, the CDR3 is TGTGCCAGCAGTGAAGCTGGGCTAACGAGCTCCTACGAGCAGTACTTC. Translated, it gives CASSEAGLTSSYEQYF.

J is TRBJ2-1 and V is TRBV12-3 or TRBV12-4; D possibly corresponds to TRBD2 (5 bases). The CDR3 runs to 13 residues. V gave up 3 bases and J gave up 5 bases, with 8 bases separating them. CDR3 coding DNA: TGTGCCAGCAGTTTTCGGGGAGACAATGAGCAGTTCTTC. Its protein is CASSFRGDNEQFF.

This rearrangement joins TRBV4-1 to TRBJ1-2, with TRBD1 identical over 9 bases. After removal of 10 bases from V and 8 bases from J, the junction contained 8 bases not matched to a gene. The germline gives CDR1 MGHRA, CDR2 YSYEKL. This CDR3 has 12 amino acids. CDR3 DNA sequence: TGCGCCACCACCGGGACAGGGATCGGCTACACCTTC. Its translation: CATTGTGIGYTF.

This chain links TRBV30 with TRBJ2-1; D unresolved. V was shortened by 3 bases and J by 7 bases, with 7 bases between the two germline ends. The CDR3 has 11 amino acids. CDR1 GTSNPN and CDR2 SVGIG come from the germline V gene (reference sequence). The CDR3: CAWRELNEQFF. The DNA for the CDR3 is TGTGCCTGGAGAGAGCTAAATGAGCAGTTCTTC. Full variable domain (remainder filled in from reference TRBV30 and TRBJ2-1): SQTIHQWPATLVQPVGSPLSLECTVEGTSNPNLYWYRQAAGRGLQLLFYSVGIGQISSEVPQNLSASRPQDRQFILSSKKLLLSDSGFYLCAWRELNEQFFGPGTRLTVL.

This sequence joins TRBV19 and TRBJ1-1; 8 positions agree with TRBD1. The V gene's germline CDR1 is LNHDA and CDR2 SQIVND (reference sequence). CDR3 length: 16 residues. V dropped 9 bases and J dropped 10; count of bases not matched to a gene: 22. The CDR3 spells CASQGEPGQAYFPAFF. DNA of the CDR3: TGTGCCAGCCAGGGAGAACCGGGACAGGCTTACTTTCCAGCTTTCTTT.

V usage is TRBV12-5 and J usage is TRBJ2-1; D possibly corresponds to TRBD2 (6 bases). The CDR3 length is 12 residues. Trimming took off 4 bases at V and 7 bases at J, with 8 bases between the two ends. CDR1 and CDR2 (germline): LGHNT, FRNRAP. The CDR3 sequence: CASGSAGNEQFF. In nucleotides, the CDR3 is TGTGCTAGTGGTTCCGCGGGGAATGAGCAGTTCTTC.

The rearrangement links TRBV10-3 to TRBJ2-1; weak D call: TRBD1 (5 bases). Germline values: CDR1 ENHRY, CDR2 SYGVKD. The V gene lost 6 bases and the J gene lost 10 bases, with 19 bases spanning the gap. CDR3 length: 14 residues. This CDR3 is CAISVQQGAREQFF. CDR3 coding DNA: TGTGCCATCAGCGTTCAGCAAGGGGCACGGGAGCAGTTCTTC.

The rearrangement links TRBV20-1 to TRBJ2-7, with D perhaps TRBD1 (6 bases). Germline V CDR1 and CDR2: DFQATT, SNEGSKA (reference sequence). The ends were cut back, 3 bases at V and 1 base at J, with 19 bases in the middle. The CDR3 length is 16 residues. CDR3 protein: CSASKPTRTGSYEQYF. The DNA for the CDR3 is TGCAGTGCTAGTAAACCAACCCGAACAGGGTCCTACGAGCAGTACTTC.

This clone was detected only once. The gene calls are TRBV9 and TRBJ2-1, with TRBD2 identical over 11 bases. The CDR3 has 16 amino acids. The germline V gene encodes CDR1 SGDLS and CDR2 YYNGEE. The ends lost 4 bases at V and 0 bases at J; junction bases unmatched: 3. The CDR3 DNA reads as TGTGCCAGCAGCATTGGGACTAGCGGCTCCTACAATGAGCAGTTCTTC. As protein: CASSIGTSGSYNEQFF.